The present TCR beta chain was sequenced within a study of blood T cell repertoires in COVID-19. Clones were sequenced by immunoSEQ multiplex PCR, and TCRdb holds only the in-frame ones, with some missing. The sample contains about 72,000 clones, approximately 89% of which appear only once. This clone was picked up a small number of times. The receptor was isolated from a woman of 80 years or more with active or convalescent COVID-19. The sample taken for sequencing was peripheral blood.

This chain's CDR3 is CASSSGFGDTEAFF. Here the CDR3 DNA reads TGTGCCAGCAGCTCAGGGTTTGGGGACACTGAAGCTTTCTTT. V and J are TRBV11-3 and TRBJ1-1; a weak D match, TRBD1 (5 bases). This CDR3 has 14 residues. Trimming shortened V by 4 bases and J by 3 bases, and 12 bases separated the two germline ends. Germline assignment: CDR1 SGHNT and CDR2 YENEEA.